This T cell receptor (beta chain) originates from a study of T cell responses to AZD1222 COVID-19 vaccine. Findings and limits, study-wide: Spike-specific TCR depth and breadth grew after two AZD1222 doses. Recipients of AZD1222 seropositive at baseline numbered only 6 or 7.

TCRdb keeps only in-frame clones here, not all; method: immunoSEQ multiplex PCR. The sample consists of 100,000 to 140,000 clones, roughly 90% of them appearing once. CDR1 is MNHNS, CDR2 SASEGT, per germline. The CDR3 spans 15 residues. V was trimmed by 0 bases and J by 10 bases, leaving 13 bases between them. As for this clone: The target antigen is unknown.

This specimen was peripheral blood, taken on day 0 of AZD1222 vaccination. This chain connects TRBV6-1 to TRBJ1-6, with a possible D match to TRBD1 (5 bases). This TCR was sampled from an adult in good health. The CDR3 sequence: CASSEAWGSNSPLHF. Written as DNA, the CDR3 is TGTGCCAGCAGTGAAGCTTGGGGGAGTAACTCACCCCTCCACTTT.